A selection of T cell receptor beta chains follows, all from one sample in a study of T cells after posttransplantation cyclophosphamide. Here immunoSEQ multiplex PCR was the method, and the copy in TCRdb shows in-frame clones only, minus some. Of approximately 5,000 clones in the sample, approximately 60% were seen once. Sequencing was done on a sample of memory CD8+ T cells sorted from blood. These receptors came from a woman aged 55-69 years in good health, CMV-negative, and a related stem cell transplant donor. The CDR3 runs from the conserved cysteine through the conserved F or W. D genes are given only for firm matches. Size values are once, few and many counts, or a class for expanded clones, and some rows have none.

j_call d_call clone_size v_call cdr3_nt cdr3_aa
TRBJ2-2 NA few TRBV7-9 TGTGCCAGCAGCTTACTTGCCGGGGAGCTGTTTTTT CASSLLAGELFF
TRBJ1-4 NA NA TRBV4-1 TGCGCCACCATGGTGGTACCGGGAGCTAATGAAAAACTGTTTTTT CATMVVPGANEKLFF
TRBJ1-1 NA few TRBV7-8 TGTGCCAGCAGTCTGCAGGGAGGAACTGAAGCTTTCTTT CASSLQGGTEAFF
TRBJ2-3 TRBD2 few TRBV10-2 TGCGCCAGCAGTGAGGGTCAAGGATTAACTAGCGGGAGATCAGATACGCAGTATTTT CASSEGQGLTSGRSDTQYF
TRBJ2-7 NA NA TRBV9 TGTGCCAGCAGCGTTGAGGGACATAACTACGAGCAGTACTTC CASSVEGHNYEQYF
TRBJ2-7 TRBD2 NA TRBV4-2 TGTGCCAGCAGACAAGGCAGCGGGGGGACCTACGAGCAGTACTTC CASRQGSGGTYEQYF
TRBJ2-7 NA NA TRBV4-3 TGCGCCAGCAGCCAAGAGAGGACTTACTCCTACGAGCAGTACTTC CASSQERTYSYEQYF
TRBJ1-6 NA NA TRBV11-2 TGTGCCAGCAGCCGGGAGGCCCTCCACTTT CASSREALHF
TRBJ2-7 TRBD1 NA TRBV7-9 TGTGCCAGCAGCAAGACAGGGACCGAGCAGTACTTC CASSKTGTEQYF
TRBJ1-1 TRBD1 NA TRBV7-6 TGTGCCAGCAGCTTGGGACAGGGGATTGAAGCTTTCTTT CASSLGQGIEAFF
TRBJ1-2 TRBD1 few TRBV6-5 TGTGCCATCACCCCGGACAGGGCTGGCTACACCTTC CAITPDRAGYTF
TRBJ1-3 NA NA TRBV7-2 TGTGCCAGCAGCCCGGACGGGGGAGGAAACACCATATATTTT CASSPDGGGNTIYF
TRBJ1-5 NA medium-sized TRBV4-3 TGCGCCAGCAGCCAAGATTATAGCAATCAGCCCCAGCATTTT CASSQDYSNQPQHF
TRBJ1-5 TRBD1 NA TRBV19 TGTGCCAGTACCTTTATGTGGGCTCGACAGGGGGCGCCGGATCAGCCCCAGCATTTT CASTFMWARQGAPDQPQHF
TRBJ2-5 NA few TRBV10-3 TGTGCCATCAGTGGTTTGTCTATGCAAGAGACCCAGTACTTC CAISGLSMQETQYF
TRBJ2-7 TRBD1 NA TRBV7-9 TGTGCCAGCAGCTCGGGACAGTTCTACGAGCAGTACTTC CASSSGQFYEQYF
TRBJ2-6 NA NA TRBV11-2 TGTGCCAGCAGCTTAGGAGCATTTGGGGCCAACGTCCTGACTTTC CASSLGAFGANVLTF
TRBJ2-7 NA NA TRBV6-6 TGTGCCAGCAGTTACGCAGTAGAGGCCTACGAGCAGTACTTC CASSYAVEAYEQYF
TRBJ1-2 NA NA TRBV4-3 TGCGCCAGCAGCCCCACAGGGACACAAATTTTCTATGGCTACACCTTC CASSPTGTQIFYGYTF
TRBJ2-1 TRBD2 NA TRBV7-9 TGTGCCAGCAGCTTTGCTAGCGGTTACAATGAGCAGTTCTTC CASSFASGYNEQFF
TRBJ2-7 NA NA TRBV19 TGTGCCAGTAGTATTTTCCCGGGTGGGGAGCAGTACTTC CASSIFPGGEQYF
TRBJ2-2 NA NA TRBV30 TGTGCCTGGAGTGTACTAGCTCCCGGGGAGCTGTTTTTT CAWSVLAPGELFF
TRBJ1-2 NA NA TRBV7-2 TGTGCCAGCAGCTTATTGAGCTATGGCTACACCTTC CASSLLSYGYTF
TRBJ2-7 TRBD2 NA TRBV10-3 TGTGCCATCAGTGAGGGGACTACCTCCTACGAGCAGTACTTC CAISEGTTSYEQYF
TRBJ1-2 NA medium-sized TRBV7-9 TGTGCCAGCAGCTTTTCCCAGGCTGCTATGGCGATACGAGGCTACACCTTC CASSFSQAAMAIRGYTF
TRBJ2-7 TRBD2 medium-sized TRBV11-2 TGTGCCAGCAGCTTAGGACTAGCGGGCCGGGGAGGGCAGTACTTC CASSLGLAGRGGQYF
TRBJ2-1 NA NA TRBV7-9 TGTGCCAGCAGCCGAAGGGGGTTAGATGAGCAGTTCTTC CASSRRGLDEQFF
TRBJ2-3 TRBD2 NA TRBV5-1 TGCGCCAGCAGCTTGGAAGGCGGGAGGGGCACAGATACGCAGTATTTT CASSLEGGRGTDTQYF
TRBJ2-2 TRBD2 few TRBV30 TGTGCCTGGATGGGACTAGCGGACGAGACGAACACCGGGGAGCTGTTTTTT CAWMGLADETNTGELFF
TRBJ1-2 NA NA TRBV30 TGTGCCTGGAGTATTACAGGGCCCTATGGCTACACCTTC CAWSITGPYGYTF
TRBJ2-7 TRBD2 NA TRBV28 TGTGCCAGCAGATTGACTAGCGGGAGGGTCTACGAGCAGTACTTC CASRLTSGRVYEQYF
TRBJ2-1 NA NA TRBV5-1 TGCGCCAGCAGCCCCGGGGACAACTCCTACAATGAGCAGTTCTTC CASSPGDNSYNEQFF
TRBJ2-3 TRBD1 few TRBV6-4 TGTGCCAGCAGTGCCGGGACAGGGGACCCCACAGATACGCAGTATTTT CASSAGTGDPTDTQYF
TRBJ1-2 TRBD1 NA TRBV5-1 TGCGCCAGCAGCTTGGATTTACAGGGGTGGGACTATGGCTACACCTTC CASSLDLQGWDYGYTF
TRBJ2-7 NA few TRBV28 TGTGCCAGCAGCCAACAGGACCTCCACGAGCAGTACTTC CASSQQDLHEQYF
TRBJ2-7 TRBD1 once TRBV9 TGTGCCAGCAGCGTAGGGCAGGGGGCCTACGAGCAGTACTTC CASSVGQGAYEQYF
TRBJ2-7 TRBD2 few TRBV2 TGTGCCAGCATGGCAGCGGGAGGCTACGAGCAGTACTTC CASMAAGGYEQYF
TRBJ2-3 NA NA TRBV2 TGTGCCAGCAGTGTAGGTAGCAGGGTTACAGATACGCAGTATTTT CASSVGSRVTDTQYF
TRBJ2-1 TRBD2 NA TRBV29-1 TGCAGCCTCGGCGGGACTAGCGGGGGGATGATAGTTAATGAGCAGTTCTTC CSLGGTSGGMIVNEQFF
TRBJ1-6 TRBD1 medium-sized TRBV29-1 TGCAGCGCACAGGGGGCGGAAGGTTCACCCCTCCACTTT CSAQGAEGSPLHF
TRBJ1-1 NA NA TRBV2 TGTGCCAGACTTGGGGGGGATGCTGAAGCTTTCTTT CARLGGDAEAFF
TRBJ2-7 TRBD2 NA TRBV28 TGTGCCAGCAGTCAACGGGAGGCCTACGAGCAGTACTTC CASSQREAYEQYF
TRBJ2-7 NA NA TRBV11-2 TGTGCCAGCAGCTACCATCAGGGCTACGAGCAGTACTTC CASSYHQGYEQYF
TRBJ2-1 NA NA TRBV10-3 TGTGCCATCAAATCGACCGGGACTCAAAATGAGCAGTTCTTC CAIKSTGTQNEQFF
TRBJ1-2 NA NA TRBV5-4 TGTGCCAGCAGCCCGAACAGGGATCTCGATGTGAATGGCTACACCTTC CASSPNRDLDVNGYTF
TRBJ1-2 NA NA TRBV27 TGTGCCAGCAGTATGGGGGGGTCTGCTTATGGCTACACCTTC CASSMGGSAYGYTF
TRBJ2-3 TRBD2 NA TRBV9 TGTGCCAGCAGCGAGGGTCTGCTAGCGGGGGACCTCACAGATACGCAGTATTTT CASSEGLLAGDLTDTQYF
TRBJ1-1 TRBD1 NA TRBV11-1 TGTGCCAGCAGCCCGGGAAGGGGGCTGGTAGGAACTGAAGCTTTCTTT CASSPGRGLVGTEAFF
TRBJ1-6 NA few TRBV7-8 TGTGCCAGCAGCGTGCCGGTCACCGGGAGCTCCTATAATTCACCCCTCCACTTT CASSVPVTGSSYNSPLHF